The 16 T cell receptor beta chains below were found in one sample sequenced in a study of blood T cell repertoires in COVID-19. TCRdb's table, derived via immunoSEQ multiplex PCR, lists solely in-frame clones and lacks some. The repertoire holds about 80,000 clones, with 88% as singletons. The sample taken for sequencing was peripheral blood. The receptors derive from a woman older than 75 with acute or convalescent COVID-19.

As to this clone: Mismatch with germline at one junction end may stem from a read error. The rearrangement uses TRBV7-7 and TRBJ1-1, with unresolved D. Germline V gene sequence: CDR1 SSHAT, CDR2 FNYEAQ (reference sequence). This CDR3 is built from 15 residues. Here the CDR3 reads CASSPPPGMNTEAFF. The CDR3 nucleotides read TGTGCTAGCAGCCCCCCTCCGGGGATGAACACTGAAGCTTTCTTT. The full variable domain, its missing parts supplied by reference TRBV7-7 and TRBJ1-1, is GAGVSQSPRYKVTKRGQDVTLRCDPISSHATLYWYQQALGQGPEFLTYFNYEAQPDKSGLPSDRFSAERPEGSISTLTIQRTEQRDSAMYRCASSPPPGMNTEAFFGQGTRLTVV.

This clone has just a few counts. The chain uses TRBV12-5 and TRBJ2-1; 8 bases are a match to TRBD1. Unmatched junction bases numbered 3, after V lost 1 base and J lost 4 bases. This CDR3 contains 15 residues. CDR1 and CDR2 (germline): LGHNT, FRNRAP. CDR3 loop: CASGLGQGRYNEQFF. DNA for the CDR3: TGTGCTAGTGGTTTGGGACAGGGGCGGTACAATGAGCAGTTCTTC.

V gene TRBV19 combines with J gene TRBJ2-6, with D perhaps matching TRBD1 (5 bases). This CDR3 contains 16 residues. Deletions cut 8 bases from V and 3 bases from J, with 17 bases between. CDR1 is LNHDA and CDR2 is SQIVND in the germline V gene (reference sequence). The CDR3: CASGAGKLGGANVLTF. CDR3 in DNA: TGTGCCAGTGGGGCAGGGAAATTGGGTGGGGCCAACGTCCTGACTTTC.

The CDR3 reads CASSKTPNTEAFF. Written as DNA, the CDR3 is TGTGCCAGCAGCAAGACACCGAACACTGAAGCTTTCTTT. The chain couples TRBV9 to TRBJ1-1; D not certain. The CDR3 is 13 residues long. Germline V CDR1 and CDR2: SGDLS, YYNGEE. V was cut by 4 bases and J by 1 base, with 8 bases left in between.

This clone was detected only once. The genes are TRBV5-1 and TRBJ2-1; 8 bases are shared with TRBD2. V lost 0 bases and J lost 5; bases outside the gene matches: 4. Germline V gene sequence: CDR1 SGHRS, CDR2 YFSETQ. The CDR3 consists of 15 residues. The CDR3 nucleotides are TGCGCCAGCAGCTTGGCGGGAGGGGTAGACAATGAGCAGTTCTTC. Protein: CASSLAGGVDNEQFF.

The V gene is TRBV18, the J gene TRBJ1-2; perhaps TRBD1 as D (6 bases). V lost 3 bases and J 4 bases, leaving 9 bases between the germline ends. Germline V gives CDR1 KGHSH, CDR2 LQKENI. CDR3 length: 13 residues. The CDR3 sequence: CASSPTDSYGYTF. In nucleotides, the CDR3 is TGTGCCAGCTCACCGACGGACAGCTATGGCTACACCTTC.

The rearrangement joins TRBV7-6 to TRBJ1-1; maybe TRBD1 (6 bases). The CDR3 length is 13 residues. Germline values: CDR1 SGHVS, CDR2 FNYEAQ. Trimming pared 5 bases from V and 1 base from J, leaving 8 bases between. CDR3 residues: CASSPTGNTEAFF. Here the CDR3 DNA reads TGTGCCAGCAGCCCGACAGGGAACACTGAAGCTTTCTTT. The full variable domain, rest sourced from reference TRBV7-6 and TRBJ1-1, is GAGVSQSPRYKVTKRGQDVALRCDPISGHVSLYWYRQALGQGPEFLTYFNYEAQQDKSGLPNDRFSAERPEGSISTLTIQRTEQRDSAMYRCASSPTGNTEAFFGQGTRLTVV.

The CDR3 here is CATVTGTGGTSAGELFF. For the CDR3, the DNA is TGTGCCACCGTCACCGGGACAGGGGGGACCAGCGCCGGGGAGCTGTTTTTT. This sequence joins TRBV19 and TRBJ2-2, with 11 bases aligning to TRBD1. Trimming cost V 10 bases and J 6 bases; bases outside gene matches: 16. CDR1 is LNHDA and CDR2 is SQIVND in the germline V gene (reference sequence). This CDR3 contains 17 residues. The full variable domain, its missing parts supplied by reference TRBV19 and TRBJ2-2, is DGGITQSPKYLFRKEGQNVTLSCEQNLNHDAMYWYRQDPGQGLRLIYYSQIVNDFQKGDIAEGYSVSREKKESFPLTVTSAQKNPTAFYLCATVTGTGGTSAGELFFGEGSRLTVL.

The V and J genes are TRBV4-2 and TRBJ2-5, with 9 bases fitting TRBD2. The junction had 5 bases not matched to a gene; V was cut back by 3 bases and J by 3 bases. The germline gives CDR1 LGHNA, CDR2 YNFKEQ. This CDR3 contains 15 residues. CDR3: CASSQGSGGEETQYF. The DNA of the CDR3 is TGTGCCAGCAGCCAGGGTAGCGGGGGAGAAGAGACCCAGTACTTC.

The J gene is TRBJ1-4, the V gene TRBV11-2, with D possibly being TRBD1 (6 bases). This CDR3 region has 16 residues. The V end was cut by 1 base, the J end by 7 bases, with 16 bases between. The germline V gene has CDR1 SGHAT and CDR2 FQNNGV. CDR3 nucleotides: TGTGCCAGCAGCTTAGGGGGGGGCGTCAGGGCTGAAAAACTGTTTTTT. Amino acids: CASSLGGGVRAEKLFF.

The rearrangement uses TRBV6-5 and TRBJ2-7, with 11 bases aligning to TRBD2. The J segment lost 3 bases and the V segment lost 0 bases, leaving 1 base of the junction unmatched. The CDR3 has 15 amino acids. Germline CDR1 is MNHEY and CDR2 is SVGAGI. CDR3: CASSYSTSGDYEQYF. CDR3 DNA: TGTGCCAGCAGTTACTCGACTAGCGGGGACTACGAGCAGTACTTC.

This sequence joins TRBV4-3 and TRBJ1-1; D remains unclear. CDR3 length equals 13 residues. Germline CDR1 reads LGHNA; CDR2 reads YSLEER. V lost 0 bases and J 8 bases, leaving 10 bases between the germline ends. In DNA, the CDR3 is TGCGCCAGCAGCCAAGATAGGAGCTTGGAAGCTTTCTTT. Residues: CASSQDRSLEAFF.

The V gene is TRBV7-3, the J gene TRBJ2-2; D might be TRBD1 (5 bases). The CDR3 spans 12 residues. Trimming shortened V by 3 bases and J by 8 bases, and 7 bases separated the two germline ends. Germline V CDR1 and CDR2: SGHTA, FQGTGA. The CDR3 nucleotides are TGTGCCAGCAGCTTTAGACAGGGGGAGCTGTTTTTT. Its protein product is CASSFRQGELFF. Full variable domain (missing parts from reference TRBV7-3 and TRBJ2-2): GAGVSQTPSNKVTEKGKYVELRCDPISGHTALYWYRQSLGQGPEFLIYFQGTGAADDSGLPNDRFFAVRPEGSVSTLKIQRTERGDSAVYLCASSFRQGELFFGEGSRLTVL.

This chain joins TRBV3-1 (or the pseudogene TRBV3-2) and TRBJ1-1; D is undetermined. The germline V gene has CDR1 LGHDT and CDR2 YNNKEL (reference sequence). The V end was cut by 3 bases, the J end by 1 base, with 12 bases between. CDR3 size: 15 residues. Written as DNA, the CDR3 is TGTGCCAGCAGCCACCGGGGTGTGAAGAACACTGAAGCTTTCTTT. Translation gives CASSHRGVKNTEAFF.

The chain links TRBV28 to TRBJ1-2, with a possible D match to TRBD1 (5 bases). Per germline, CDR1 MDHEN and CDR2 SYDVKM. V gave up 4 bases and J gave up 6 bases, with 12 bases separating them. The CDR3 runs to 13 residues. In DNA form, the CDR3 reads TGTGCCAGCAGTTCGGGACTGGGGCATGGCTACACCTTC. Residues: CASSSGLGHGYTF.

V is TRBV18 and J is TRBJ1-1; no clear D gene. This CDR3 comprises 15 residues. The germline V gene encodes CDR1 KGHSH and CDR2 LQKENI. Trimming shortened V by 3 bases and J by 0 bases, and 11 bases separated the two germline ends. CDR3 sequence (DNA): TGTGCCAGCTCACCGGGCAGGTCCATGAACACTGAAGCTTTCTTT. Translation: CASSPGRSMNTEAFF.